This entry lists 7 T cell receptor beta chains sequenced from one sample in a study of blood T cell repertoires in COVID-19. Data came from immunoSEQ multiplex PCR; TCRdb stores just in-frame clones and leaves some out. The sample holds hundreds of thousands of clones, 75% to 85% seen once. Sequencing input: PBMCs or T cells enriched from blood (not recorded which). The receptors shown here come from a man aged 30-40 years with acute COVID-19.

This clone was counted ten times or more. The rearrangement joins TRBV18 to TRBJ1-3; D perhaps matches TRBD1 (6 bases). V was clipped by 4 bases and J by 0 bases, with 7 bases between them. Looked up from germline, CDR1 is KGHSH and CDR2 is LQKENI. CDR3 length equals 14 residues. The CDR3 region has the DNA TGTGCCAGCTCACAACAGGGCTCTGGAAACACCATATATTTT. This encodes CASSQQGSGNTIYF. The whole variable domain, remainder taken from reference TRBV18 and TRBJ1-3, is NAGVMQNPRHLVRRRGQEARLRCSPMKGHSHVYWYRQLPEEGLKFMVYLQKENIIDESGMPKERFSAEFPKEGPSILRIQQVVRGDSAAYFCASSQQGSGNTIYFGEGSWLTVV.

The J gene is TRBJ1-5, the V gene TRBV20-1; no reliable D call. The CDR3 runs to 13 residues. The ends were cut back, 3 bases at V and 8 bases at J, with 14 bases in the middle. Germline V gene sequence: CDR1 DFQATT, CDR2 SNEGSKA (reference sequence). The CDR3 sequence: CSASQLSSKPQHF. The CDR3 region has the DNA TGCAGTGCTAGTCAACTCTCATCAAAGCCCCAGCATTTT.

The chain recombines TRBV28 with TRBJ1-4; D gene ambiguous. The CDR3 sequence is 13 residues long. Germline CDR1 MDHEN, CDR2 SYDVKM. Trimming removed 5 bases at V and 11 bases at J, with 15 bases between. The CDR3 loop is CASSRSVATKLFF. In nucleotides, the CDR3 is TGTGCCAGCAGTCGCAGTGTTGCGACTAAACTGTTTTTT.

This clone appeared a single time. The chain combines TRBV2 with TRBJ1-5; 9 bases fit TRBD1. This CDR3 has 13 residues. Germline lookup yields CDR1 SNHLY and CDR2 FYNNEI. With 8 bases clipped from V and 7 bases from J, the junction kept 6 bases outside the gene matches. In DNA form, the CDR3 reads TGTGCCAGCGGGACAGGGATAGGGCAGCCCCAGCATTTT. It is translated as CASGTGIGQPQHF.

V and J are TRBV12-2 and TRBJ1-1. TRBV12-2 is flagged as a pseudogene. The CDR3 sequence is 14 residues long. Here the CDR3 DNA reads TGTGCAAGTCGCTGGTATGGGGGGGAGCCTGAAGCTTTCTTT. The encoded protein is CASRWYGGEPEAFF.

The chain employs TRBV7-2 and TRBJ1-1; D is perhaps TRBD1 (6 bases). CDR1 is SGHTA, CDR2 FQGNSA, per germline. This CDR3 is 13 amino acids long. With 4 bases removed from V and 10 bases from J, the gap between germline ends came to 16 bases. The CDR3 spells CASSSDAGQRAFF. As DNA, the CDR3 is TGTGCCAGCAGCTCCGACGCCGGACAGCGAGCTTTCTTT. The full variable domain, rest sourced from reference TRBV7-2 and TRBJ1-1, is GAGVSQSPSNKVTEKGKDVELRCDPISGHTALYWYRQSLGQGLEFLIYFQGNSAPDKSGLPSDRFSAERTGGSVSTLTIQRTQQEDSAVYLCASSSDAGQRAFFGQGTRLTVV.

V is TRBV19 and J is TRBJ1-1; 8 positions agree with TRBD1. Germline CDR1 LNHDA, CDR2 SQIVND (reference sequence). V trimming: 5 bases; J trimming: 4 bases; junction bases outside the gene matches: 6. The CDR3 length is 14 residues. The CDR3, as DNA: TGTGCCAGTAGTTTTGGACAGGGCCCCACTGAAGCTTTCTTT. This codes for CASSFGQGPTEAFF.